The entry below gives a single T cell receptor beta chain sequence along with its context. Its antigen is unknown. This table comes from immunoSEQ multiplex PCR, and its TCRdb copy is limited to in-frame clones, with some not included. Of over 110,000 clones in the sample, 85% to 90% were seen once. V dropped 0 bases and J dropped 4 bases, with 9 bases sitting between them. There are 14 residues in the CDR3. CDR1 is MRHNA and CDR2 is SNTAGT in the germline V gene. The data were obtained in a study of cytomegalovirus exposure and HLA in healthy donors. Study findings and constraints: Most TCR sequences were rare, but some public TCRs occurred in many donors. The study listed approximately 160 cytomegalovirus-associated TCR beta chains. According to a later analysis, TCR clusters from the first cohort tended to co-occur in the approximately 120 validation repertoires.

Separation from the roughly 680-subject first cohort characterized the approximately 120-subject validation cohort, to which the donors belonged. The genes are TRBV6-4 and TRBJ1-2; D gene ambiguous. Sequencing input: PBMCs. The source of this sequence is a man between 18 and 35 years old in good health and CMV-seropositive. CDR3 in DNA: TGTGCCAGCAGTGACTCGGCAGGCGTCTATGGCTACACCTTC. Translated: CASSDSAGVYGYTF.